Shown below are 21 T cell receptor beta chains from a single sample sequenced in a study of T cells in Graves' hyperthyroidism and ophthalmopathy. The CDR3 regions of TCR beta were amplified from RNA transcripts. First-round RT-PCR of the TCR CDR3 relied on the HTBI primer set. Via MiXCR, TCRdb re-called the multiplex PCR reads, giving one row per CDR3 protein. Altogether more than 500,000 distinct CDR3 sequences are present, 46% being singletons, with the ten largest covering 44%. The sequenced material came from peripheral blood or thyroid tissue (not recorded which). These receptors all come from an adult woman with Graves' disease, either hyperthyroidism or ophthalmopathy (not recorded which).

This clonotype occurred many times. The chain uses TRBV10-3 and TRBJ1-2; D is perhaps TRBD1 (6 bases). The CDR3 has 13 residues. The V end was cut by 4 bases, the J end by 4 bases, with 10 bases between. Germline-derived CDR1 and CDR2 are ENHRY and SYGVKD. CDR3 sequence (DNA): TGTGCCATCAGTGTAGGAGGGGGCTATGGCTACACCTTC. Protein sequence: CAISVGGGYGYTF.

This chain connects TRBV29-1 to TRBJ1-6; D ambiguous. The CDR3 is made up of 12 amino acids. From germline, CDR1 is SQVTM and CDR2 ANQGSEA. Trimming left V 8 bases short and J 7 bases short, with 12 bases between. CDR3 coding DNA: TGCAGCTTAAGAAGGGAGAATTCACCCCTCCACTTT. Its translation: CSLRRENSPLHF.

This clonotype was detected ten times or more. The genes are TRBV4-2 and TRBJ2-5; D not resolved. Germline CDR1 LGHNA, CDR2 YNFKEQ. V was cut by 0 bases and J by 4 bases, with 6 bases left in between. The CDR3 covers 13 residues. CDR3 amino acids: CASSQDPSETQYF. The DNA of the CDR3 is TGTGCCAGCAGCCAAGACCCGTCAGAGACCCAGTACTTC.

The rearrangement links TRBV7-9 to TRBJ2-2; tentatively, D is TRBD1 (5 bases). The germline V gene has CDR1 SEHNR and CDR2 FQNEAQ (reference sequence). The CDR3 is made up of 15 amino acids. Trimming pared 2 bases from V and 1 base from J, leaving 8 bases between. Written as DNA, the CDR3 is TGTGCCAGCAGCTTAAACAGGATGAACACCGGGGAGCTGTTTTTT. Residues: CASSLNRMNTGELFF. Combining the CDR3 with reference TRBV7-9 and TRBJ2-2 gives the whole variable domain DTGVSQNPRHKITKRGQNVTFRCDPISEHNRLYWYRQTLGQGPEFLTYFQNEAQLEKSRLLSDRFSAERPKGSFSTLEIQRTEQGDSAMYLCASSLNRMNTGELFFGEGSRLTVL.

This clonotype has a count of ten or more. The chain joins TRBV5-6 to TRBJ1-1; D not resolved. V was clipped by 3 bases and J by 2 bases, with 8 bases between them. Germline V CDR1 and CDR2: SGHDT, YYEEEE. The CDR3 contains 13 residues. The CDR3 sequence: CASSSTLNTEAFF. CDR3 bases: TGTGCCAGCAGCTCGACACTTAACACTGAAGCTTTCTTT.

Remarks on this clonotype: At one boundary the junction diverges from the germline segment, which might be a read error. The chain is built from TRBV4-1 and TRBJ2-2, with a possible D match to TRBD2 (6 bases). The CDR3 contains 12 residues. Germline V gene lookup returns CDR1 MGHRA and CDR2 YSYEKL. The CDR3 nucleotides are TGCGCCAGCAGCCAAGATTACCGGGAGTTGTTTTTT. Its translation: CASSQDYRELFF.

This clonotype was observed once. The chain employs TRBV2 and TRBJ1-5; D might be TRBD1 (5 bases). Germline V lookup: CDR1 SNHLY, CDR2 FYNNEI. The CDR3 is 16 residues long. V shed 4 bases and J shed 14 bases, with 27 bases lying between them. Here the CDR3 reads CASSGNSGRAIRAEHF. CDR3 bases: TGTGCCAGCAGTGGAAATAGCGGGAGGGCGATCAGGGCCGAGCATTTT. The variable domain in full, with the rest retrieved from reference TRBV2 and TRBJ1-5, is EPEVTQTPSHQVTQMGQEVILRCVPISNHLYFYWYRQILGQKVEFLVSFYNNEISEKSEIFDDQFSVERPDGSNFTLKIRSTKLEDSAMYFCASSGNSGRAIRAEHFGDGTRLSIL.

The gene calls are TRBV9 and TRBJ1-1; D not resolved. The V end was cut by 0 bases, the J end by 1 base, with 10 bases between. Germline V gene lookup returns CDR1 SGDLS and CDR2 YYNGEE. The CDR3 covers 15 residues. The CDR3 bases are TGTGCCAGCAGCGTAGACGTCGTTGGGAACACTGAAGCTTTCTTT. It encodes CASSVDVVGNTEAFF. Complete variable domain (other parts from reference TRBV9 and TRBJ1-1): DSGVTQTPKHLITATGQRVTLRCSPRSGDLSVYWYQQSLDQGLQFLIQYYNGEERAKGNILERFSAQQFPDLHSELNLSSLELGDSALYFCASSVDVVGNTEAFFGQGTRLTVV.

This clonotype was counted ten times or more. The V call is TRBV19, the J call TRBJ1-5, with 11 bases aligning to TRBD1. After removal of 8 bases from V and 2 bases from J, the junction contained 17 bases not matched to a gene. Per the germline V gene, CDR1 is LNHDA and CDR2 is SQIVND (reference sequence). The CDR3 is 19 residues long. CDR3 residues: CASEGRDRGSRRGNQPQHF. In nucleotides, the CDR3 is TGTGCCAGTGAGGGCCGGGACAGGGGGTCGCGTAGAGGCAATCAGCCCCAGCATTTT.

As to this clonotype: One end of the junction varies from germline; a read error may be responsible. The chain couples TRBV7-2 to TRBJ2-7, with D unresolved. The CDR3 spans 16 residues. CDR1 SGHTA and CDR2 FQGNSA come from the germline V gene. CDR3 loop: CASSQEAWLNYYEQYF. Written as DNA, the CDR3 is TGCGCCAGCAGCCAAGAGGCCTGGCTAAACTACTACGAGCAGTACTTC.

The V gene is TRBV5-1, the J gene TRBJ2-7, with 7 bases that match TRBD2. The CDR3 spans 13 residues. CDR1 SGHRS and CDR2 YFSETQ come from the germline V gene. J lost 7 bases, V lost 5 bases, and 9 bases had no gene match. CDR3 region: CASSSAGAGEQYF. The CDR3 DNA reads TGCGCCAGCAGTTCGGCGGGAGCGGGTGAGCAGTACTTC.

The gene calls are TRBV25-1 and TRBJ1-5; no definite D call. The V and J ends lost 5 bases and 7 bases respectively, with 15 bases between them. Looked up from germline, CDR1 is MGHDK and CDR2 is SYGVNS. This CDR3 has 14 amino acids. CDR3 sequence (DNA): TGTGCCAGCAGTCAGGCGGAGGGTTGGCAGCCCCAGCATTTT. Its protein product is CASSQAEGWQPQHF.

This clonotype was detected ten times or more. CDR3 nucleotides: TGCAGTGCTAGTTCCAGGGGGCGGATCTGGAATCAGCCCCAGCATTTT. Protein: CSASSRGRIWNQPQHF. The V and J genes are TRBV20-1 and TRBJ1-5; TRBD1 agrees at 8 bases. Per germline, CDR1 DFQATT and CDR2 SNEGSKA (reference sequence). Losses at the gene ends were 3 bases for V and 4 bases for J; bases not matched to a gene: 11. This CDR3 has 16 residues.

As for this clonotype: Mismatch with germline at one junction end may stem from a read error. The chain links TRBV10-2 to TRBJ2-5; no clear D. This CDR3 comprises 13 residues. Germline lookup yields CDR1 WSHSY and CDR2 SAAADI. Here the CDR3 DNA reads TGTGCCAGCAGCGTGGTCGGTTCGGAGACCCCGTACTTC. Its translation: CASSVVGSETPYF.

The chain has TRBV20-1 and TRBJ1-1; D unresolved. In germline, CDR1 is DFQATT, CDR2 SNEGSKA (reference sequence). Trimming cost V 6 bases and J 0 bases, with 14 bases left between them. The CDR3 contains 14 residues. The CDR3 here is CSALRPPMNTEAFF. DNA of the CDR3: TGCAGTGCCCTCCGACCTCCCATGAACACTGAAGCTTTCTTT.

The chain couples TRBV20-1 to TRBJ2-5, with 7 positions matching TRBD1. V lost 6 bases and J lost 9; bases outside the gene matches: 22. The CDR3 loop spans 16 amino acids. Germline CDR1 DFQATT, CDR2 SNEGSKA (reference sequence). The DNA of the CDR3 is TGCAGTGCACCGGACCGGGACAGAGACTTCAATCAGCCCCAGTACTTC. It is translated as CSAPDRDRDFNQPQYF.

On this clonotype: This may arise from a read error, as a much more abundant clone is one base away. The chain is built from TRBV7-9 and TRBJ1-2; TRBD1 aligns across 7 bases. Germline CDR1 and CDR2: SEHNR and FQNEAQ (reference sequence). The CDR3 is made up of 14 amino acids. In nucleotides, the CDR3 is TGTGCCAGCAGCCATGACAGGGCTGGCTATGCCTACACCTTC. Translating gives CASSHDRAGYAYTF. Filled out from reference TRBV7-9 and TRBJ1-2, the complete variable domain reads DTGVSQNPRHKITKRGQNVTFRCDPISEHNRLYWYRQTLGQGPEFLTYFQNEAQLEKSRLLSDRFSAERPKGSFSTLEIQRTEQGDSAMYLCASSHDRAGYAYTFGSGTRLTVV.

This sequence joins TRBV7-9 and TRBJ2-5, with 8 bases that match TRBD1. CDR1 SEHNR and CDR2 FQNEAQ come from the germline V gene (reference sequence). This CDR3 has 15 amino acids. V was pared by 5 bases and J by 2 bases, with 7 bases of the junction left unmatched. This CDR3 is CASSRTGIVQETQYF. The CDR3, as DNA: TGTGCCAGCAGCCGGACAGGGATTGTGCAAGAGACCCAGTACTTC.

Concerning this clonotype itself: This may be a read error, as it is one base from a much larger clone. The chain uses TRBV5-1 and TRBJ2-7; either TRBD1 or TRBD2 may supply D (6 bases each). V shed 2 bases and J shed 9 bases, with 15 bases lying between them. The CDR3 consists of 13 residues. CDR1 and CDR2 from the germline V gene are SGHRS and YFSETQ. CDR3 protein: CASSFGGPRGQYF. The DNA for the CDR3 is TGCGCCAGCAGCTTCGGGGGCCCACGCGGGCAGTACTTC.

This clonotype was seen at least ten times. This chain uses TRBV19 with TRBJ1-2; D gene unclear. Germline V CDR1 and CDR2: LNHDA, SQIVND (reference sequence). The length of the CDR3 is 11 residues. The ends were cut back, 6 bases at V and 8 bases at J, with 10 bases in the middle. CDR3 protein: CASRLKEGYTF. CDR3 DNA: TGTGCCAGTAGACTGAAAGAAGGCTACACCTTC.

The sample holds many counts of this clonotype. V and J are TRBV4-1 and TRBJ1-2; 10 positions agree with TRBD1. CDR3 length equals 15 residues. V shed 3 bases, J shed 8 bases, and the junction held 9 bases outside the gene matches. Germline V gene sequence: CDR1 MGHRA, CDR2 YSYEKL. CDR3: CASSHQGTGELGYTF. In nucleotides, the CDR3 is TGCGCCAGCAGCCATCAAGGGACAGGGGAGTTAGGCTACACCTTC.